This T cell receptor beta chain was sequenced in a study of CD8 T cells in ankylosing spondylitis (TCRdb year 2017). In the study overall: To find TCR variants linked to disease, the study profiled T cell receptor beta repertoires in ankylosing spondylitis patients and healthy donors. The whole study cohort included 108 healthy donors and 25 ankylosing spondylitis patients. Samples of peripheral blood were taken, and for ankylosing spondylitis patients, synovial fluid was collected as well.

The paper's findings and limits, for the study overall: A TCR beta motif made up of about eight highly homologous amino acid variants appeared to be characteristic of blood from ankylosing spondylitis patients. According to the report, matched synovial fluid samples from ankylosing spondylitis patients were significantly enriched for the disease-linked clones. Some TCR beta motif variants had previously been reported in synovial fluid and blood of reactive arthritis patients, which suggested common disease-initiation mechanisms. In peripheral blood, the disease-linked clones were found at relatively low frequencies and had a CD8+ phenotype.

V is cut by 5 bases and J by 2 bases, and the space between the germline ends is 13 bases. Reading from cysteine to phenylalanine, the CDR3 counts 14 amino acids. Left in the record is the CDR3 DNA by itself, 42 bases read in frame from the first base. The germline V gene (reference sequence) sets CDR1 to MNHEY and CDR2 to SMNVEV. The sample was run on an Illumina HiSeq 2500. TCR beta libraries were prepared by quantitative 5'-RACE with molecular barcodes. The authors processed their data as follows. Disease-linked TCR variants were identified with a new computational method built on a probabilistic model of VDJ rearrangement. Starting from the raw public reads, TCRdb applied fastp trimming at Q25, assembled clones with MiXCR and retained in-frame beta chains. Rows with one shared CDR3 protein collapse into an entry with the most common genes and DNA. For this entry, the V and J calls and clone size follow TCRdb and not the study's own pipeline. In this sample the table shows roughly 350,000 distinct CDR3 sequences, 6.5% to 10% of which occur a single time. The ten largest account for more than 14% of the sample.

A remark on this clonotype: The clone's antigen remains unknown. Per-nucleotide qualities are absent, and no much larger clonotype sits a single base away.

Sequenced material: blood, either unsorted or a sorted T cell fraction (not recorded which). The sequence derives from a male donor with ankylosing spondylitis. The chain is encoded by TRBV27 joined to TRBJ2-7, with no confident D gene call. The CDR3 loop reads CASSLALPAYEQYF. At the DNA level, the sequence is TGTGCCAGCAGTCTCGCGCTGCCAGCCTACGAGCAGTACTTC.